Listed here are 17 T cell receptor beta chains from one sample, sequenced in a study of immune evolution from preneoplasia to lung adenocarcinoma. Method: immunoSEQ multiplex PCR; TCRdb's copy keeps in-frame clones and lacks some. The profile shows over 11,000 clones, roughly 80% of them singletons. Material for sequencing was FFPE minimally invasive lung adenocarcinoma tissue. These receptors were taken from a person aged 65-85 years with lung adenocarcinoma.

The rearrangement uses TRBV27 and TRBJ1-2, with a possible D match to TRBD1 (5 bases). The CDR3 has 18 amino acids. Germline lookup yields CDR1 MNHEY and CDR2 SMNVEV (reference sequence). Trimming took 0 bases from V and 5 from J, leaving 22 bases between them. In DNA, the CDR3 is TGTGCCAGCAGTTTATCGCCCGGGGAGGGGAGAAATAAATATGGCTACACCTTC. This encodes CASSLSPGEGRNKYGYTF.

The rearrangement links TRBV18 to TRBJ1-2; D is unresolved. The CDR3 contains 14 residues. Germline CDR1 is KGHSH and CDR2 is LQKENI. V was trimmed by 4 bases and J by 0 bases, leaving 9 bases between them. The CDR3: CASSLGGTNYGYTF. The CDR3 DNA reads TGTGCCAGCTCACTAGGAGGGACTAACTATGGCTACACCTTC.

This chain links TRBV6-6 with TRBJ2-3; possibly TRBD2 for D (5 bases). Germline assignment: CDR1 MNHNY and CDR2 SVGAGI (reference sequence). The CDR3 consists of 15 residues. Trimming took 6 bases from V and 3 from J, leaving 16 bases between them. CDR3 nucleotides: TGTGCCAGCAGAGCCCGAGGGCCGGGGACAGATACGCAGTATTTT. Amino acid sequence: CASRARGPGTDTQYF.

This chain links TRBV21-1 with TRBJ2-5; the table's D call TRBD2 went unverified against the DNA. TRBV21-1 is listed as a pseudogene. This CDR3 has 13 residues. The CDR3 sequence is CASNPLVCETQYF. The CDR3 region has the DNA TGTGCCAGCAACCCACTAGTCTGCGAGACCCAGTACTTC.

The genes are TRBV20-1 and TRBJ1-1; D remains unclear. V lost 7 bases, J lost 6 bases, and 3 bases lay in between. Germline CDR1 DFQATT, CDR2 SNEGSKA (reference sequence). The CDR3 is 8 residues long. CDR3 loop: CSDSEAFF. The CDR3 DNA sequence: TGCAGTGATTCTGAAGCTTTCTTT.

This chain connects TRBV6-7 to TRBJ2-3; D gene unclear. TRBV6-7 qualifies as an ORF whose function is uncertain. Trimming removed 8 bases at V and 0 bases at J, with 15 bases between. The CDR3 totals 15 residues. CDR3 DNA: TGTGCCAGCCCCCCCGAGGCTAGTAGCACAGATACGCAGTATTTT. It translates to CASPPEASSTDTQYF.

This chain joins TRBV18 and TRBJ1-1, with a weak D call TRBD1 (6 bases). V lost 6 bases, J lost 7 bases, and 21 bases lay in between. Germline CDR1 is KGHSH and CDR2 is LQKENI. The CDR3 loop spans 15 amino acids. The CDR3 sequence: CASSRSLGGGSEAFF. CDR3 nucleotides: TGTGCCAGCTCCCGATCGTTAGGGGGTGGCAGTGAAGCTTTCTTT.

The chain couples TRBV27 to TRBJ2-7; D possibly matches TRBD1 or TRBD2 (5 bases each). Trimming pared 5 bases from V and 7 bases from J, leaving 9 bases between. The CDR3 length is 11 residues. Germline CDR1 is MNHEY and CDR2 is SMNVEV (reference sequence). CDR3 in amino acids: CASSRGGEQYF. The CDR3 DNA sequence: TGTGCCAGCAGTCGGGGCGGTGAGCAGTACTTC.

J is TRBJ2-2 and V is TRBV28; no clear D. V was pared by 5 bases and J by 5 bases, with 9 bases between. CDR1 is MDHEN, CDR2 SYDVKM, per germline. The CDR3 totals 13 residues. The CDR3 bases are TGTGCCAGCAGTGATTATCGTACCGGGGAGCTGTTTTTT. It codes for CASSDYRTGELFF.

V and J are TRBV7-2 and TRBJ2-3; D perhaps matches TRBD2 (6 bases). The CDR3 is 15 amino acids. V lost 4 bases to trimming and J lost 2 bases, with 13 bases between them. Germline assignment: CDR1 SGHTA and CDR2 FQGNSA. Here the CDR3 DNA reads TGTGCCAGCAGCTCGAAAACGGGGGACACAGATACGCAGTATTTT. The encoded protein is CASSSKTGDTDTQYF.

The chain uses TRBV12-5 and TRBJ2-7; the D gene is possibly TRBD1 (6 bases). Germline loops: CDR1 LGHNT, CDR2 FRNRAP. V lost 6 bases and J lost 0, with 12 bases in between. The CDR3 has 14 amino acids. The CDR3 sequence: CASGQGWDSYEQYF. The DNA of the CDR3 is TGTGCTAGTGGCCAGGGGTGGGACTCCTACGAGCAGTACTTC.

In the case of this clone: The sample has other DNA sequences that encode this CDR3 too. The chain carries TRBV29-1 and TRBJ1-2, with D possibly TRBD1 on 5 matching bases. The germline V gene has CDR1 SQVTM and CDR2 ANQGSEA. Between the trimmed V and J ends, which lost 0 bases and 8 bases, there was a span of 16 bases. The CDR3 consists of 14 residues. The CDR3 spells CSVEDPGRSVGYTF. In DNA form, the CDR3 reads TGCAGCGTTGAAGACCCGGGACGGTCTGTGGGCTACACCTTC.

This chain uses TRBV5-4 with TRBJ1-2, with 8 bases fitting TRBD1. The V gene end was trimmed by 1 base and the J gene end by 2 bases; junction bases not matched to a gene: 7. Per the germline V gene, CDR1 is SGHNT and CDR2 is YYREEE (reference sequence). The CDR3 consists of 16 residues. CDR3 DNA: TGTGCCAGCAGCTTGTGGGTGACAGGGGTGAACTATGGCTACACCTTC. This gives the protein CASSLWVTGVNYGYTF.

The chain uses TRBV6-1 and TRBJ1-5, with D possibly TRBD1 on 5 matching bases. The CDR3 contains 12 residues. V lost 8 bases to trimming and J lost 6 bases, with 11 bases between them. Germline CDR1 and CDR2: MNHNS and SASEGT. The CDR3 loop is CASEQGGQPQHF. CDR3 coding DNA: TGTGCCAGCGAGCAGGGCGGTCAGCCCCAGCATTTT.

The chain uses TRBV28 and TRBJ1-2; 7 bases are a match to TRBD1. V trimming: 5 bases; J trimming: 5 bases; junction bases outside the gene matches: 8. The germline V gene has CDR1 MDHEN and CDR2 SYDVKM. The CDR3 loop spans 14 amino acids. The CDR3 protein is CASSPGQRSYGYTF. CDR3 sequence (DNA): TGTGCCAGCAGTCCGGGACAGAGATCGTATGGCTACACCTTC.

The rearrangement joins TRBV7-9 to TRBJ2-1; 12 nucleotides agree with TRBD2. Unmatched junction bases numbered 10, after V lost 4 bases and J lost 9 bases. The CDR3 length is 16 residues. Germline V lookup: CDR1 SEHNR, CDR2 FQNEAQ (reference sequence). The CDR3 coding sequence is TGTGCCAGCAGCTCTAAACCTAGCGGGGGGGCAGGTGAGCAGTTCTTC. As protein: CASSSKPSGGAGEQFF.

CDR3 bases: TGTGCCTGGAGTGGGACAGGGGGCAATTCACCCCTCCACTTT. It is translated as CAWSGTGGNSPLHF. V and J are TRBV30 and TRBJ1-6; 11 positions match TRBD1. V lost 1 base to trimming and J lost 7 bases; unmatched junction nucleotides: 0. The germline gives CDR1 GTSNPN, CDR2 SVGIG (reference sequence). The CDR3 is made up of 14 amino acids.